This T cell receptor (beta chain) stems from a study of T cells in Graves' hyperthyroidism and ophthalmopathy. RNA transcripts gave rise to amplified TCR beta CDR3 regions. Using the HTBI primer set, a first-round RT-PCR was run on the TCR CDR3. TCRdb reprocessed the multiplex PCR reads with MiXCR, giving one entry per CDR3 protein. Found here are about 500,000 distinct CDR3 sequences, 46% of them singletons; the top ten hold around 47%. This clonotype was recorded at least ten times. Germline lookup yields CDR1 SGHRS and CDR2 YFSETQ. CDR3 length equals 15 residues. Trimming left V 4 bases short and J 0 bases short, with 8 bases between.

The genes are TRBV5-1 and TRBJ2-6; D remains ambiguous. Source material: peripheral blood or thyroid tissue (not recorded which). This TCR was recovered from an adult woman with Graves' disease, either hyperthyroidism or ophthalmopathy (not recorded which). Written as DNA, the CDR3 is TGCGCCAGCAGCCCCACAAGCTCTGGGGCCAACGTCCTGACTTTC. It translates to CASSPTSSGANVLTF.